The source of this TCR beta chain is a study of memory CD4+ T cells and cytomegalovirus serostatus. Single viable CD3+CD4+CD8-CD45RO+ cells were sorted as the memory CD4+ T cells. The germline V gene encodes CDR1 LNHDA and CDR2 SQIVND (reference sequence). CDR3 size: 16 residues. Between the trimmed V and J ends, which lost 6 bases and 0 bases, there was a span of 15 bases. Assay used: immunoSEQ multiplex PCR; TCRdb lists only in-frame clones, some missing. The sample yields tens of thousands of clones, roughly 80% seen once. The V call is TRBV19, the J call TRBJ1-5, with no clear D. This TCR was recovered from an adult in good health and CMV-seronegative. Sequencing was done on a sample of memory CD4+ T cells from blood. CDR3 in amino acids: CASSLGAHGSNQPQHF. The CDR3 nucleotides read TGTGCCAGTAGCCTTGGCGCGCATGGTAGCAATCAGCCCCAGCATTTT.